This T cell receptor beta chain was identified during a study of human T cells and chemical hapten exposure. The CDR3 spans 17 residues. Trimming removed 0 bases at V and 7 bases at J, with 19 bases between. The V gene's germline CDR1 is DFQATT and CDR2 SNEGSKA (reference sequence). TCRdb reanalysed the RACE reads using MiXCR and keeps one entry per CDR3 protein. The sample contains roughly 80,000 distinct CDR3 sequences, approximately 12% of which appear only once. Sample time point: patch test 1, 2 weeks after DPC sensitization. Regarding treatment: therapeutic diphenylcyclopropenone sensitization with weekly scalp DPC.

This chain uses TRBV20-1 with TRBJ1-6; D ambiguous. The clonotype originates from a woman aged 50 to 60 with alopecia areata. Some clones in this sample may be carry-over from other donors' samples. The material sequenced was whole blood, taken in connection with sensitization to the hapten diphenylcyclopropenone (DPC). CDR3 protein: CSARERRREGPNSPLHF. CDR3 DNA sequence: TGCAGTGCTAGAGAACGCCGCCGGGAGGGCCCAAATTCACCCCTCCACTTT.